This TCR beta chain was identified during a study of blood T cell repertoires in COVID-19 (dated by TCRdb to the early 2020s). Concerning the study at large: Samples covering the acute and convalescent phases of COVID-19 were provided by collaborators in the United States, Italy and Spain. The sample metadata nearly always contained a de-identified subject ID, COVID-19 status, age in years and sex. The repertoires were made available in a free public database intended to serve as a resource for research on the immune response to SARS-CoV-2. Samples came from the ongoing ImmuneRACE study (first 160 participants) plus 1,254 subjects from 6 global collaborators. Where available, HLA class I and class II types were obtained from metadata supplied by the sample provider rather than from assay-based typing. The prospective study material was composed of cDNA or gDNA derived from T cells, B-cell-depleted T cells, or PBMCs. Deeply sampled blood TCRbeta repertoires from subjects exposed to, actively infected with, or recovered from COVID-19 were included in the dataset.

What the work shows at the level of the full study, not this receptor alone: How much clinical and demographic metadata was included differed by source and by participant, and the metadata was provided uncurated.

Enrolling through a virtual design, the prospective study's participants ranged in age from roughly 18 to 95 years and lived across roughly 24 United States geographic areas. In the prospective study, participants were assigned to cohorts based on the clinical history participants reported in a screening survey and a study questionnaire. In the prospective study, mobile phlebotomists collected whole blood, serum and a nasopharyngeal or oropharyngeal swab from each participant. Over a roughly 2-month period, participants in the prospective study had the option of providing additional blood draws and questionnaires. Blood samples from the prospective study were shipped frozen or at room temperature prior to DNA extraction. Remarks on this clone: Its antigen is not yet known. There are no base qualities to consult, and no much larger clone falls within one base.

As encoded in the germline V gene (reference sequence), CDR1 is LNHDA while CDR2 is SQIVND. From the cysteine up to the phenylalanine, the CDR3 has a length of 15 residues. Left in the record is the CDR3 DNA by itself, 45 bases read in frame from the first base. V trim: 6 bases; J trim: 10 bases; unmatched bases: 10. TCRbeta CDR3 regions were amplified from genomic DNA using the immunoSEQ Assay, a bias-controlled multiplex PCR. In the paper's pipeline: The number of nucleated cells in each sample was estimated from the amplification of reference gene primers within the assay. To quantify the absolute abundance of each unique TCRbeta CDR3 rearrangement, sequence reads were collapsed and filtered. For each sample, productive Simpson clonality was calculated by taking the square root of Simpson's diversity index across productive rearrangements. TCRdb re-hosts the immuneACCESS table, in-frame sequences only. Its copies lack some clones; in the studies checked, an unresolved V gene accounts for under half of them, and the cause for the rest is not known. The DNA was the basis for D and trimming; V, J and clone size are from that table. This sample holds 140,000 to 150,000 clones; approximately 85% were observed only once. The ten top clones hold around 3.2% of the sample.

This sequence was found in a woman aged 50 to 60 with acute COVID-19. The sample comprised PBMCs or T cells enriched from blood (not recorded which). The V and J genes are TRBV19 and TRBJ2-1; 12 central nucleotides agree with TRBD2. The base sequence is TGTGCCAGTAGCTTCAGACTAGCGGGAGCGGAAGAGCAGTTCTTC. The translation is CASSFRLAGAEEQFF.